These T cell receptor beta chains were read from a single sample in a study of control samples from healthy donors and cancer patients. Generated by immunoSEQ multiplex PCR, the TCRdb table keeps only in-frame clones and is missing some. The sample consists of approximately 100,000 clones, roughly 86% of them appearing once. Specimen: blood. Source of these receptors: a man aged 25-40 years in good health. CDR3s include the opening cysteine and the closing phenylalanine or tryptophan. The D gene is left open where the match is weak. Clone size is stated in some rows and not others, as once, few, many or a class when expanded.

J gene | D gene | V gene | clone size | CDR3 protein | CDR3 DNA
TRBJ2-2 | . | TRBV10-1 | . | CASSESAGRIGELFF | TGCGCCAGCAGTGAGTCGGCGGGACGGATCGGGGAGCTGTTTTTT
TRBJ2-7 | TRBD2 | TRBV2 | . | CASSERGLAGGREQYF | TGTGCCAGCAGTGAACGAGGGCTAGCGGGGGGGCGCGAGCAGTACTTC
TRBJ1-6 | . | TRBV7-2 | . | CASSLAAGWDNSPLHF | TGTGCCAGCAGCTTAGCGGCGGGTTGGGATAATTCACCCCTCCACTTT
TRBJ2-7 | . | TRBV5-5 | . | CASSLERFKDYEQYF | TGTGCCAGCAGCTTGGAGAGGTTTAAGGACTACGAGCAGTACTTC
TRBJ1-5 | TRBD1 | TRBV28 | . | CASRSYTGGGQPQHF | TGTGCCAGCAGATCGTACACAGGGGGCGGTCAGCCCCAGCATTTT
TRBJ1-1 | . | TRBV5-1 | . | CASSGDPMVTEAFF | TGCGCCAGCAGCGGGGACCCTATGGTCACTGAAGCTTTCTTT
TRBJ2-3 | . | TRBV7-9 | few | CASSFPTDTQYF | TGTGCCAGCAGCTTCCCCACAGATACGCAGTATTTT
TRBJ1-5 | . | TRBV6-6 | . | CASSQGMGNQPQHF | TGTGCCAGCAGCCAGGGAATGGGCAATCAGCCCCAGCATTTT
TRBJ1-4 | . | TRBV7-9 | . | CASSLNDGLRNEKLFF | TGTGCCAGCAGCTTAAATGATGGGCTGCGAAATGAAAAACTGTTTTTT
TRBJ1-1 | . | TRBV12-5 | . | CASGPNTEAFF | TGTGCTAGTGGGCCGAACACTGAAGCTTTCTTT
TRBJ2-7 | . | TRBV5-1 | . | CASRESYEQYF | TGCGCCAGCAGGGAGTCCTACGAGCAGTACTTC
TRBJ1-6 | . | TRBV11-2 | . | CASQGSSYNSPLHF | TGTGCCAGCCAGGGGAGCTCCTATAATTCACCCCTCCACTTT
TRBJ1-3 | TRBD1 | TRBV2 | . | CASRKQGDGNTIYF | TGTGCCAGCAGAAAGCAGGGGGATGGAAACACCATATATTTT
TRBJ2-5 | . | TRBV19 | . | CASSPRLSNPSETQYF | TGTGCCAGTAGTCCCAGACTTTCCAACCCTTCAGAGACCCAGTACTTC
TRBJ2-5 | TRBD2 | TRBV7-2 | . | CASSWTSGVAETQYF | TGTGCCAGCAGTTGGACTAGCGGGGTTGCGGAGACCCAGTACTTC
TRBJ2-3 | . | TRBV6-4 | . | CASSDSDGADTQYF | TGTGCCAGCAGTGACTCGGATGGGGCAGATACGCAGTATTTT
TRBJ1-3 | TRBD1 | TRBV28 | once | CASRGQGVYTIYF | TGTGCCAGCAGGGGACAGGGGGTATACACCATATATTTT
TRBJ1-3 | TRBD1 | TRBV2 | . | CASSPHVTGGNTIYF | TGTGCCAGCAGTCCCCACGTGACAGGGGGGAACACCATATATTTT